The 28 T cell receptor beta chains in this list originate from one sample, sequenced in a study of blood T cell repertoires in COVID-19. Sequenced by immunoSEQ multiplex PCR; TCRdb stores in-frame clones only, minus some. The profile covers about 200,000 clones, with 70% to 90% appearing a single time and roughly 11% taken by the ten largest. Sequencing was done on a sample of peripheral blood. All receptors derive from a human donor with active or convalescent COVID-19. The donor label of this sample is uncertain.

The chain employs TRBV5-6 and TRBJ1-6; D call uncertain. V lost 2 bases, J lost 2 bases, and 11 bases lay in between. The CDR3 runs to 16 residues. In germline, CDR1 is SGHDT, CDR2 YYEEEE. The CDR3 here is CASSLSSYTYNSPLHF. CDR3 nucleotide sequence: TGTGCCAGCAGCTTATCCTCGTACACCTATAATTCACCCCTCCACTTT.

V usage is TRBV6-1 and J usage is TRBJ1-5; no reliable D call. Trimming took 2 bases from V and 1 from J, leaving 9 bases between them. CDR3 length: 15 residues. The germline gives CDR1 MNHNS, CDR2 SASEGT. CDR3 DNA: TGTGCCAGCAGTGAAACCCCCAGGAGCAATCAGCCCCAGCATTTT. Amino acid sequence: CASSETPRSNQPQHF.

The chain joins TRBV4-2 to TRBJ2-3; tentatively, D is TRBD2 (5 bases). Trimming removed 6 bases from V and 2 bases from J, with 12 bases in between. The CDR3 spans 14 residues. Looked up from germline, CDR1 is LGHNA and CDR2 is YNFKEQ. The CDR3 nucleotides are TGTGCCAGCAGTTCCGGGATCTCCACAGATACGCAGTATTTT. This encodes CASSSGISTDTQYF.

This chain links TRBV7-2 with TRBJ1-5; D gene uncertain. CDR1 and CDR2 (germline): SGHTA, FQGNSA. Trimming left V 3 bases short and J 7 bases short, with 19 bases between. The CDR3 length is 16 residues. The CDR3: CASSFQYGRSAQPQHF. CDR3 DNA: TGTGCCAGCAGCTTTCAGTATGGGAGGAGTGCACAGCCCCAGCATTTT. Based on the CDR3 plus reference TRBV7-2 and TRBJ1-5, the full variable domain is GAGVSQSPSNKVTEKGKDVELRCDPISGHTALYWYRQSLGQGLEFLIYFQGNSAPDKSGLPSDRFSAERTGGSVSTLTIQRTQQEDSAVYLCASSFQYGRSAQPQHFGDGTRLSIL.

This chain joins TRBV5-6 and TRBJ2-4; 7 nucleotides match TRBD1. There are 15 residues in the CDR3. CDR1 and CDR2 (germline): SGHDT, YYEEEE. With V trimmed by 3 bases and J by 6 bases, 9 bases remained unmatched. CDR3 in DNA: TGTGCCAGCAGCTCGTCCAACAGGGGAGCAAACATTCAGTACTTC. It is translated as CASSSSNRGANIQYF.

The V call is TRBV14, the J call TRBJ1-2; D is uncertain. V was cut by 2 bases and J by 5 bases, with 6 bases left in between. The CDR3 spans 12 residues. The germline V gene encodes CDR1 SGHDN and CDR2 FVKESK. CDR3 DNA sequence: TGTGCCAGCAGCCAAAGCTTTTATGGCTACACCTTC. Amino acids: CASSQSFYGYTF.

The chain joins TRBV9 to TRBJ1-5; TRBD1 matches at 7 bases. This CDR3 has 15 amino acids. Germline V gene data show CDR1 as SGDLS and CDR2 as YYNGEE. The V gene end was trimmed by 3 bases and the J gene end by 6 bases; junction bases not matched to a gene: 9. DNA for the CDR3: TGTGCCAGCAGCGCACAGGGGAATAGGGGTCAGCCCCAGCATTTT. Translating it yields CASSAQGNRGQPQHF.

Comments on this clone: A read error may account for a junction end that differs from germline. V usage is TRBV9 and J usage is TRBJ1-2; D is unresolved. The CDR3 length is 13 residues. From germline, CDR1 is SGDLS and CDR2 YYNGEE. CDR3 residues: CASSVDTGLEHFF. In DNA, the CDR3 is TGTGCCAGCAGCGTAGATACGGGGTTAGAGCACTTCTTC.

The CDR3 DNA is TGTGCCAGCAGCTTCTCCCAGGGCCCCCAGTACTTC. Protein: CASSFSQGPQYF. This chain links TRBV7-2 with TRBJ2-5; D may be TRBD1 (5 bases). The germline V gene has CDR1 SGHTA and CDR2 FQGNSA. Trimming took 3 bases from V and 9 from J, leaving 11 bases between them. The CDR3 totals 12 residues.

V is TRBV5-1 and J is TRBJ2-4; TRBD2 is a possible D gene (6 bases). Germline assignment: CDR1 SGHRS and CDR2 YFSETQ. CDR3 length equals 15 residues. V lost 4 bases and J lost 9, with 20 bases in between. CDR3 DNA sequence: TGCGCCAGCAGCCCTGGAGACGCGGGGCCTCCCATTCAGTACTTC. It translates to CASSPGDAGPPIQYF.

The chain is built from TRBV2 and TRBJ1-5, with D tentatively TRBD1 (6 bases). V lost 7 bases, J lost 4 bases, and 8 bases lay in between. Germline V lookup: CDR1 SNHLY, CDR2 FYNNEI. CDR3 length: 12 amino acids. CDR3 sequence: CASKDRNQPQHF. The CDR3 nucleotides are TGTGCCAGCAAAGACAGGAATCAGCCCCAGCATTTT.

The chain has TRBV9 and TRBJ2-2; D unclear. V was cut by 1 base and J by 0 bases, with 7 bases left in between. This CDR3 is built from 15 residues. CDR1 is SGDLS, CDR2 YYNGEE, per germline. This CDR3 is CASSVSLSNTGELFF. The CDR3 nucleotides are TGTGCCAGCAGCGTAAGCCTATCGAACACCGGGGAGCTGTTTTTT.

A note on this clone: Other DNA sequences in this sample translate to the same CDR3. The CDR3 region has the DNA TGTGCCAGCAGCTTTACCGGGGGAACAGATACGCAGTATTTT. Translation: CASSFTGGTDTQYF. The V and J genes are TRBV7-3 and TRBJ2-3; tentatively, D is TRBD2 (6 bases). The CDR3 is 14 amino acids. The germline V gene has CDR1 SGHTA and CDR2 FQGTGA. V lost 3 bases to trimming and J lost 3 bases, with 10 bases between them. Together with reference TRBV7-3 and TRBJ2-3, the CDR3 gives the full variable domain: GAGVSQTPSNKVTEKGKYVELRCDPISGHTALYWYRQSLGQGPEFLIYFQGTGAADDSGLPNDRFFAVRPEGSVSTLKIQRTERGDSAVYLCASSFTGGTDTQYFGPGTRLTVL.

The rearrangement links TRBV14 to TRBJ2-3, with 8 positions matching TRBD2. This CDR3 contains 17 residues. The ends lost 2 bases at V and 4 bases at J; junction bases unmatched: 11. CDR1 is SGHDN and CDR2 is FVKESK in the germline V gene. CDR3 sequence reads: CASSQLRRGGLADTQYF. The CDR3 nucleotides read TGTGCCAGCAGCCAACTACGACGGGGGGGCCTAGCAGATACGCAGTATTTT.

This clone was seen only a few times. V and J are TRBV4-2 and TRBJ1-1; D is perhaps TRBD1 (6 bases). Germline CDR1 and CDR2: LGHNA and YNFKEQ. The CDR3 is 15 residues long. V lost 1 base to trimming and J lost 6 bases, with 15 bases between them. The CDR3 here is CASSQGPDRYSEAFF. DNA for the CDR3: TGTGCCAGCAGCCAAGGACCAGACAGGTACTCTGAAGCTTTCTTT.

V gene TRBV7-6 combines with J gene TRBJ1-2; D is perhaps TRBD1 (6 bases). The CDR3 length is 14 residues. Germline V gene data show CDR1 as SGHVS and CDR2 as FNYEAQ. The ends were cut back, 3 bases at V and 3 bases at J, with 11 bases in the middle. The CDR3 DNA reads as TGTGCCAGCAGCTTCCCGGACAGCGACTATGGCTACACCTTC. It is translated as CASSFPDSDYGYTF.

This clone was seen only once. The J gene is TRBJ1-1, the V gene TRBV11-2; D unresolved. Germline loops: CDR1 SGHAT, CDR2 FQNNGV. Trimming left V 5 bases short and J 1 base short, with 11 bases between. The CDR3 length is 14 residues. The CDR3 loop reads CASSPTRANTEAFF. The CDR3 coding sequence is TGTGCCAGCAGCCCCACGAGGGCGAACACTGAAGCTTTCTTT. The variable domain in full, with the rest retrieved from reference TRBV11-2 and TRBJ1-1, is EAGVAQSPRYKIIEKRQSVAFWCNPISGHATLYWYQQILGQGPKLLIQFQNNGVVDDSQLPKDRFSAERLKGVDSTLKIQPAKLEDSAVYLCASSPTRANTEAFFGQGTRLTVV.

The rearrangement links TRBV5-6 to TRBJ1-2; perhaps TRBD1 as D (5 bases). This CDR3 is 11 amino acids long. Trimming took 7 bases from V and 8 from J, leaving 12 bases between them. Germline CDR1 reads SGHDT; CDR2 reads YYEEEE. The CDR3 sequence: CASGKGNGYTF. The CDR3 coding sequence is TGTGCCAGCGGGAAGGGGAACGGCTACACCTTC.

The rearrangement links TRBV5-4 to TRBJ2-5; 12 bases are shared with TRBD2. This CDR3 contains 16 residues. The V gene end was trimmed by 3 bases and the J gene end by 1 base; junction bases not matched to a gene: 4. Germline values: CDR1 SGHNT, CDR2 YYREEE (reference sequence). The CDR3 sequence: CASSWTSGTVQETQYF. CDR3 bases: TGTGCCAGCAGCTGGACTAGCGGGACGGTCCAAGAGACCCAGTACTTC.

The gene calls are TRBV6-1 and TRBJ2-7; no clear D. The CDR3 contains 13 residues. CDR1 is MNHNS and CDR2 is SASEGT in the germline V gene. Trimming cost V 3 bases and J 4 bases, with 10 bases left between them. The CDR3 here is CASSESGPYEQYF. The CDR3 DNA reads as TGTGCCAGCAGTGAGTCGGGTCCTTACGAGCAGTACTTC.

The chain carries TRBV4-2 and TRBJ1-5; D perhaps matches TRBD1 (5 bases). The CDR3 loop spans 14 amino acids. Trimming left V 1 base short and J 1 base short, with 5 bases between. CDR1 is LGHNA and CDR2 is YNFKEQ in the germline V gene. Written as DNA, the CDR3 is TGTGCCAGCAGCCAAGGACAGAGCAATCAGCCCCAGCATTTT. Residues: CASSQGQSNQPQHF.

The chain joins TRBV6-1 to TRBJ2-5; 9 bases fit TRBD2. The V and J ends lost 3 bases and 5 bases, in that order; junction bases with no gene match: 10. The CDR3 is 16 residues long. Germline V gene lookup returns CDR1 MNHNS and CDR2 SASEGT. CDR3 amino acids: CASSETSGRGRETQYF. CDR3 sequence (DNA): TGTGCCAGCAGTGAGACTAGCGGAAGAGGGAGGGAGACCCAGTACTTC.

The J gene is TRBJ2-2, the V gene TRBV3-1 (or the pseudogene TRBV3-2); TRBD2 agrees at 12 bases. V trimming: 10 bases; J trimming: 0 bases; junction bases outside the gene matches: 6. This CDR3 is built from 16 residues. Germline CDR1 and CDR2: LGHDT and YNNKEL (reference sequence). The CDR3: CATSTSGGANTGELFF. In nucleotides, the CDR3 is TGTGCCACTTCGACTAGCGGGGGAGCGAACACCGGGGAGCTGTTTTTT.

The rearrangement links TRBV11-2 to TRBJ2-1, with D maybe TRBD1 (6 bases). The CDR3 is 15 amino acids. Germline V lookup: CDR1 SGHAT, CDR2 FQNNGV. V shed 4 bases and J shed 12 bases, with 22 bases lying between them. The CDR3 region has the DNA TGTGCCAGCAGCTATAACAGGGATCCGAGATTAGGGCAGTTCTTC. Protein: CASSYNRDPRLGQFF.

The V call is TRBV4-3, the J call TRBJ1-4; weak D call: TRBD1 (5 bases). CDR1 and CDR2 from the germline V gene are LGHNA and YSLEER. CDR3 length: 15 amino acids. Trimming pared 4 bases from V and 2 bases from J, leaving 11 bases between. CDR3 amino acids: CASSLGVGTNEKLFF. CDR3 nucleotides: TGCGCCAGCAGCCTAGGGGTAGGGACTAATGAAAAACTGTTTTTT.

The chain joins TRBV2 to TRBJ1-6, with 9 positions matching TRBD1. This CDR3 region has 15 residues. The trim removed 7 bases at V and 7 bases at J, leaving 8 bases unmatched. Germline V gene lookup returns CDR1 SNHLY and CDR2 FYNNEI. As DNA, the CDR3 is TGTGCCAGCACCATGACAGGGGGAAACAATTCACCCCTCCACTTT. Protein sequence: CASTMTGGNNSPLHF.

The V and J genes are TRBV9 and TRBJ2-3; the match to TRBD1 covers 7 bases. Germline values: CDR1 SGDLS, CDR2 YYNGEE. CDR3 length: 14 amino acids. Losses at the gene ends were 4 bases for V and 6 bases for J; bases not matched to a gene: 8. In DNA form, the CDR3 reads TGTGCCAGCAGCACCCGACAGGGATGGGATACGCAGTATTTT. Protein: CASSTRQGWDTQYF.

The chain carries TRBV11-2 and TRBJ2-5; D is uncertain. The V and J ends lost 5 bases and 4 bases respectively, with 8 bases between them. Germline V CDR1 and CDR2: SGHAT, FQNNGV. The CDR3 spans 12 residues. CDR3 residues: CASSPLSETQYF. The CDR3 bases are TGTGCCAGCAGCCCACTCTCAGAGACCCAGTACTTC.